This entry lists 3 T cell receptor beta chains sequenced from one sample in a study of blood T cells in healthy people across ages. A second PCR, run for 7 to 11 cycles, used a sample-barcoded 5' primer plus a J-beta primer mix. TCRdb passed the 5' RACE reads through MiXCR, listing each CDR3 protein once. This table holds fewer than 900,000 distinct CDR3 sequences, roughly 41% found once. Sequencing was done on a sample of blood. The receptors originated from a woman aged 55-70 years in good health.

The chain combines TRBV7-8 with TRBJ1-2; 8 positions match TRBD1. The V gene end was trimmed by 3 bases and the J gene end by 4 bases; junction bases not matched to a gene: 7. The CDR3 sequence is 15 residues long. Germline V gene sequence: CDR1 SGHVS, CDR2 FQNEAQ. The CDR3 sequence is CASSFLTGEGYGYTF. The CDR3 DNA follows: TGTGCCAGCAGCTTCCTGACAGGGGAGGGCTATGGCTACACCTTC. Together with reference TRBV7-8 and TRBJ1-2, the CDR3 gives the full variable domain: GAGVSQSPRYKVAKRGQDVALRCDPISGHVSLFWYQQALGQGPEFLTYFQNEAQLDKSGLPSDRFFAERPEGSVSTLKIQRTQQEDSAVYLCASSFLTGEGYGYTFGSGTRLTVV.

This clonotype has at least ten counts. The DNA of the CDR3 is TGTGCCAGCAGTGAGGGGGCGGGAGGCAAACCTTACGAGCAGTACTTC. This encodes CASSEGAGGKPYEQYF. The genes are TRBV6-1 and TRBJ2-7, with 8 bases that match TRBD2. V lost 3 bases and J lost 4; bases outside the gene matches: 11. Germline loops: CDR1 MNHNS, CDR2 SASEGT. The CDR3 is made up of 16 amino acids.

In its sample, this clonotype was seen a few times. The V gene is TRBV9, the J gene TRBJ2-1; no clear D. The CDR3 covers 15 residues. Trimming pared 0 bases from V and 6 bases from J, leaving 13 bases between. CDR1 is SGDLS and CDR2 is YYNGEE in the germline V gene. The CDR3 DNA is TGTGCCAGCAGCGTAGGGGGTGGGGTAACCAATGAGCAGTTCTTC. Translating gives CASSVGGGVTNEQFF.